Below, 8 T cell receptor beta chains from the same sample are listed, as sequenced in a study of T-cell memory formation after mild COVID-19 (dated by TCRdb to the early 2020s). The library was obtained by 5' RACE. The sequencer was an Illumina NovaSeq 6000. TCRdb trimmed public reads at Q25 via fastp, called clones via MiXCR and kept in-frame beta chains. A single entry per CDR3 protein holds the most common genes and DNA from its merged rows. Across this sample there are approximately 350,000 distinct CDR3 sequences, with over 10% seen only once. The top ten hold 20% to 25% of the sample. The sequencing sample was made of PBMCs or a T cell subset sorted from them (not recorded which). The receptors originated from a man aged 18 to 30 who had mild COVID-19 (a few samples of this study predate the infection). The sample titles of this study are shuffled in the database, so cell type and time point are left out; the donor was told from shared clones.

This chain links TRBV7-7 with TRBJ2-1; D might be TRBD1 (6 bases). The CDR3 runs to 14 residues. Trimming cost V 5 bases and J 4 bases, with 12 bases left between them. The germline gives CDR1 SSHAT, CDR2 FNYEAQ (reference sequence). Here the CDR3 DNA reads TGTGCCAGCAGCCAAACACAGGGATACAATGAGCAGTTCTTC. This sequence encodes CASSQTQGYNEQFF.

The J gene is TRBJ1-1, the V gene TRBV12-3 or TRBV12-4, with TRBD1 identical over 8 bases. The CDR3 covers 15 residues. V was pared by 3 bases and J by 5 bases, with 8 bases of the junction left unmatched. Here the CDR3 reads CASSFRQGLITEAFF. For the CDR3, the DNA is TGTGCCAGCAGTTTCCGACAGGGGTTGATAACTGAAGCTTTCTTT.

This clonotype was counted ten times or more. The CDR3 protein is CASSLSGTGVIDTQYF. The CDR3 bases are TGTGCCAGCAGCCTTTCCGGGACAGGGGTTATTGATACGCAGTATTTT. The chain couples TRBV4-2 to TRBJ2-3; 10 bases match TRBD1. The CDR3 spans 16 residues. J lost 6 bases, V lost 4 bases, and 10 bases had no gene match. The germline CDR1 and CDR2 sequences are LGHNA and YNFKEQ.

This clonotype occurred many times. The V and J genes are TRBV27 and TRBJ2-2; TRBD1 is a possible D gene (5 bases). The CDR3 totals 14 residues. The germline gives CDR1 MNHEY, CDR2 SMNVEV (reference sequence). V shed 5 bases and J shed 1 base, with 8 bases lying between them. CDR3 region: CASSEDRNTGELFF. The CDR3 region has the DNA TGTGCCAGCAGTGAAGACAGGAACACCGGGGAGCTGTTTTTT.

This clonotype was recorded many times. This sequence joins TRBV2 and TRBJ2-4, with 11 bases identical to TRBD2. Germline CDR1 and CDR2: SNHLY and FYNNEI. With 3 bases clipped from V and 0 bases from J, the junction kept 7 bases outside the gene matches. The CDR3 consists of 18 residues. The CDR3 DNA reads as TGTGCCAGCAGTGATTTGGGACTAGCGGCTAGAGCCAAAAACATTCAGTACTTC. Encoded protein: CASSDLGLAARAKNIQYF.

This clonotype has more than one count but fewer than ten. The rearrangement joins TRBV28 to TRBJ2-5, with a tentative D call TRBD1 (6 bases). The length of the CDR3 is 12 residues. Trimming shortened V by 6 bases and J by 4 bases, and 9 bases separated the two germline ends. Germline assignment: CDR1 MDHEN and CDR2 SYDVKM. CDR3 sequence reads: CASRTGRETQYF. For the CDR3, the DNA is TGTGCCAGCAGAACAGGGCGAGAGACCCAGTACTTC. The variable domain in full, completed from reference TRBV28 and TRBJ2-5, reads DVKVTQSSRYLVKRTGEKVFLECVQDMDHENMFWYRQDPGLGLRLIYFSYDVKMKEKGDIPEGYSVSREKKERFSLILESASTNQTSMYLCASRTGRETQYFGPGTRLLVL.

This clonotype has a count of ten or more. The CDR3 loop reads CASSLYRGPSTDTQYF. The DNA of the CDR3 is TGTGCCAGCAGCCTTTACAGGGGGCCTAGCACAGATACGCAGTATTTT. The rearrangement joins TRBV7-3 to TRBJ2-3, with 9 bases identical to TRBD1. The V gene end was trimmed by 5 bases and the J gene end by 0 bases; junction bases not matched to a gene: 6. The CDR3 length is 16 residues. CDR1 and CDR2 from the germline V gene are SGHTA and FQGTGA.

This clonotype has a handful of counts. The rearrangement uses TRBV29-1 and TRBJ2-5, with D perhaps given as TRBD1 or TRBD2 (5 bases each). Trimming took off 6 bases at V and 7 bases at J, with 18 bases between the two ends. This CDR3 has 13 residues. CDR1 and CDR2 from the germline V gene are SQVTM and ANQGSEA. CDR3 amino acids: CSVKTGAAATQYF. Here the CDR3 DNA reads TGCAGCGTGAAAACCGGGGCCGCTGCGACCCAGTACTTC.